These T cell receptor beta chains were read from a single sample in a study of cytomegalovirus exposure and HLA in healthy donors. The data were produced by immunoSEQ multiplex PCR, yet TCRdb's version contains in-frame clones alone and is incomplete. The sample shows approximately 150,000 clones, roughly 80% of them seen only once. The sequencing sample was made of PBMCs. All receptors come from a middle-aged woman in good health and CMV-seropositive. Each CDR3 is given with its conserved first and last residue. Each record gives: V gene, J gene, D gene, clone size, CDR3 DNA, CDR3 protein. A D gene is named only where the DNA matches it firmly. Expanded clones are given a class, and other clones once, few, many or no size at all.

>TRBV28|TRBJ2-5|TRBD2|.
TGTGCCAGCAGGGGACTGCTCCCGACTAGCGGAGAGACCCAGTACTTC
CASRGLLPTSGETQYF
>TRBV6-5|TRBJ2-7|.|once
TGTGCCAGCAGTAGGGGGACGGCCGTCTACGAGCAGTACTTC
CASSRGTAVYEQYF
>TRBV11-2|TRBJ2-5|TRBD2|.
TGTGCCAGCAGCCTGGGAGGGGCTGGAGAGACCCAGTACTTC
CASSLGGAGETQYF
>TRBV28|TRBJ2-2|TRBD1|.
TGTGCCAGCCGCCAACGACAGGGTCCAATCGGGGAGCTGTTTTTT
CASRQRQGPIGELFF
>TRBV29-1|TRBJ1-5|.|.
TGCAGCGTTGATCGAGTTAGCAATCAGCCCCAGCATTTT
CSVDRVSNQPQHF
>TRBV28|TRBJ1-5|.|.
TGTGCCAGCGGGGGGGATAGCAATCAGCCCCAGCATTTT
CASGGDSNQPQHF
>TRBV28|TRBJ1-4|.|.
TGTGCCCACAAACAGGGTAATAATGAAAAACTGTTTTTT
CAHKQGNNEKLFF
>TRBV14|TRBJ2-2|.|.
TGTGCCAGCAGACTAACAGGGAGCACCGGGGAGCTGTTTTTT
CASRLTGSTGELFF
>TRBV28|TRBJ2-7|TRBD1|.
TGTGCCAGCACCGGGCCGGGACAGGGACTTTACGAGCAGTACTTC
CASTGPGQGLYEQYF
>TRBV18|TRBJ2-1|TRBD2|.
TGTGCCAGCTCACCGTCGGGAGGGCCGGATGAGCAGTTCTTC
CASSPSGGPDEQFF
>TRBV28|TRBJ2-5|TRBD2|.
TGTGCCAGCAGCTCCGGCGGGGGGGTTTCAGAGACCCAGTACTTC
CASSSGGGVSETQYF
>TRBV10-3|TRBJ2-3|.|few
TGTGCCATCAATCCCGGGACTGCCCCCACAGATACGCAGTATTTT
CAINPGTAPTDTQYF
>TRBV27|TRBJ1-5|TRBD1|.
TGTGCCAGCAGATTTCAGGGGGCCGGCCAGCCCCAGCATTTT
CASRFQGAGQPQHF
>TRBV2|TRBJ2-1|TRBD2|.
TGTGCCAGCAGTGACAGGCTAGCGGGGGGTCATGAGCAGTTCTTC
CASSDRLAGGHEQFF
>TRBV20-1|TRBJ1-2|.|.
TGCAGTGCGCGCACGAACTATGGCTACACCTTC
CSARTNYGYTF
>TRBV4-1|TRBJ2-5|.|.
TGCGCCAGCAGCCAAACCGACAGGAAAGGTGATTTAGACTTC
CASSQTDRKGDLDF
>TRBV27|TRBJ1-1|.|.
TGTGCCAGCTCCGGGACATTCCGCACTGAAGCTTTCTTT
CASSGTFRTEAFF
>TRBV11-2|TRBJ2-7|.|once
TGTGCCAGCAGCTTAGACGTCTCCGAGCAGTACTTC
CASSLDVSEQYF
>TRBV21-1|TRBJ2-7|.|.
TGTGCCAGCAGCACCTATCCCTACGAGCAGTACTTC
CASSTYPYEQYF
>TRBV2|TRBJ1-1|.|.
TGTGCCAGCGGTGCGAGGGAGAACACTGAAGCTTTCTTT
CASGARENTEAFF
>TRBV10-1|TRBJ1-1|.|.
TGCGCCAGCAGTGAGTCTCGCGGGCTGAACACTGAAGCTTTCTTT
CASSESRGLNTEAFF
>TRBV28|TRBJ2-7|.|once
TGTGCCAGCAGCCGTACCCCGGGGGGCGATCAAGTCTGGGAGCAGTACTTC
CASSRTPGGDQVWEQYF
>TRBV6-5|TRBJ2-7|TRBD1|few
TGTGCCAGCACCGGAGACAGGGACGAGCAGTACTTC
CASTGDRDEQYF
>TRBV29-1|TRBJ1-1|TRBD1|.
TGCAGCGTTCAGGGGGCCTTGAACACTGAAGCTTTCTTT
CSVQGALNTEAFF